This T cell receptor (beta chain) was observed in a study of blood T cells in healthy people across ages. In the case of this clonotype: Its antigen remains unidentified. A read error may be the cause here, since a much bigger clone is one base away.

Primed by a sample-barcoded 5' primer and a J-beta primer mix, a second PCR proceeded for about 6 to 11 cycles. Tagging of each cDNA molecule was performed by a template-switch adaptor with 12 random nucleotides. TCRdb fed the 5' RACE reads into MiXCR, producing one record per CDR3 protein. In the table there are 850,000 to 1,000,000 distinct CDR3 sequences, about 48% of which are singletons. General study results and limits: No conclusive comparison of naive versus antigen-experienced cells was possible with unsorted PBMCs. The long-lived group displayed more naive CD4+ cells, plus higher diversity, than the aged donors did.

The germline gives CDR1 MGHDK, CDR2 SYGVNS. CDR3 length: 11 amino acids. This clonotype was sampled from a man aged 30 to 39 in good health. Sequencing was done on a sample of blood. This sequence joins TRBV25-1 and TRBJ1-1; 7 bases line up with TRBD1. In DNA, the CDR3 is TGTGCCGGCAGGGGGGGGACTGAAGCTTTCTTT. Protein sequence: CAGRGGTEAFF. Filled out from reference TRBV25-1 and TRBJ1-1, the complete variable domain reads EADIYQTPRYLVIGTGKKITLECSQTMGHDKMYWYQQDPGMELHLIHYSYGVNSTEKGDLSSESTVSRIRTEHFPLTLESARPSHTSQYLCAGRGGTEAFFGQGTRLTVV.